These T cell receptor beta chains were read from a single sample in a study of blood T cells in healthy people across ages. MiXCR was run by TCRdb on the 5' RACE reads, yielding one entry per CDR3 protein. The data contain a few hundred thousand distinct CDR3 sequences, about 27% of them singletons. Another study also made use of these data, one on T cells of mothers and their children.

Sequences were obtained from blood. These receptors originate from a boy aged 2-15 years in good health. The CDR3 runs from the conserved cysteine through the conserved F or W. D genes are given only for firm matches. A clone size is listed for some rows: how often the clone was seen (once, few, many), or a class if it is expanded.

d_gene	abundance	j_gene	v_gene	CDR3nt	CDR3aa
.	few	TRBJ2-4	TRBV7-6	TGTGCCAGCAGCTATAAAGCACGGCTAGCCAAAAACATTCAGTACTTC	CASSYKARLAKNIQYF
.	.	TRBJ2-1	TRBV6-2/TRBV6-3	TGTGCCAGCACCTTAGGTCGACTGGGGAATGAGCAGTTCTTC	CASTLGRLGNEQFF
.	few	TRBJ2-7	TRBV29-1	TGCAGCGTTGTACTCCCCTACAGAGGCTACGAGCAGTACTTC	CSVVLPYRGYEQYF
.	few	TRBJ2-5	TRBV4-3	TGCGCCAGCAGCCAAGAGCGACGGCGTGGGGAGACCCAGTACTTC	CASSQERRRGETQYF
.	.	TRBJ1-2	TRBV3-1	TGTGCCAGCAGCCAACCGGGATCTTTTGGCTACACCTTC	CASSQPGSFGYTF
.	few	TRBJ1-2	TRBV28	TGTGCCAGCAGTTTAACAGGGCCTAGTTATGGCGACACCTTC	CASSLTGPSYGDTF
.	.	TRBJ2-7	TRBV5-5	TGTGCCAGCAGCTTGGTGCAGAACGAGCAGTACTTC	CASSLVQNEQYF
TRBD2	.	TRBJ2-7	TRBV10-3	TGTGCCATCGGGGCGGGGGGCTCCTACGAGCAGTACTTC	CAIGAGGSYEQYF
TRBD1	.	TRBJ2-7	TRBV29-1	TGCAGCGTTCATGGGACAGGGAATCCTCACGAGCAGTACTTC	CSVHGTGNPHEQYF
.	.	TRBJ2-5	TRBV12-3/TRBV12-4	TGTGCCAGCAGTGCACGGACGCAAGAGACCCAGTACTTC	CASSARTQETQYF
.	few	TRBJ1-2	TRBV12-3/TRBV12-4	TGTGCCGTGGGCGGCTGGGATGGCTACACCTTC	CAVGGWDGYTF
TRBD1	few	TRBJ2-5	TRBV2	TGTGCCAGCAGGGTTACCGGGACAGGGGGAGAGACCCAGTACTTC	CASRVTGTGGETQYF
TRBD1	few	TRBJ2-1	TRBV5-1	TGCGCCAGCAGCACGGACAGGGTGCTTAACAATGAGCAGTTCTTC	CASSTDRVLNNEQFF
.	few	TRBJ2-2	TRBV6-6	TGTGCCAGCAGTTCCTCTCGGACAACCGAGACCGGGGAGCTGTTTTTT	CASSSSRTTETGELFF
TRBD2	.	TRBJ2-3	TRBV7-9	TGTGCCAGCAGCGATCCGGGACTAACCCTAAATACGCAGTATTTT	CASSDPGLTLNTQYF
.	few	TRBJ1-1	TRBV6-6	TGTGCCAGCAGTTACGGCCAGGCCACTGAAGCTTTCTTT	CASSYGQATEAFF
TRBD1	.	TRBJ1-1	TRBV7-9	TGTGCCAGCAGCTTAGGACAGGGCGGCGAAACTGAAGCTTTCTTT	CASSLGQGGETEAFF
TRBD1	few	TRBJ2-1	TRBV4-1	TGCGCCAGCAGCCCCCGGACAGGGGGCTACAATGAGCAGTTCTTC	CASSPRTGGYNEQFF
.	few	TRBJ1-2	TRBV12-3/TRBV12-4	TGTGCCAGCAGTTTAGCTTGGGGTTATGGCTACACCTTC	CASSLAWGYGYTF
.	few	TRBJ2-7	TRBV19	TGTGCCACCGGTGGATCCGAGCAGTACTTC	CATGGSEQYF
TRBD2	.	TRBJ2-5	TRBV15	TGTGCCACCAGCGAAAGACGGGGGGTCCAAGAGACCCAGTACTTC	CATSERRGVQETQYF
.	.	TRBJ2-4	TRBV6-5	TGTGCCACCAGTTCCGGGGCTACACCTATTGGGGTCAAAAACATTCAGTACTTC	CATSSGATPIGVKNIQYF
TRBD2	once	TRBJ2-1	TRBV7-9	TGTGCCAGCAGCCGGGACTACTACAATGAGCAGTTCTTC	CASSRDYYNEQFF
.	.	TRBJ2-4	TRBV12-3/TRBV12-4	TGTGCCAGCAGTTCCGGGTTGGACATTCAGTACTTC	CASSSGLDIQYF